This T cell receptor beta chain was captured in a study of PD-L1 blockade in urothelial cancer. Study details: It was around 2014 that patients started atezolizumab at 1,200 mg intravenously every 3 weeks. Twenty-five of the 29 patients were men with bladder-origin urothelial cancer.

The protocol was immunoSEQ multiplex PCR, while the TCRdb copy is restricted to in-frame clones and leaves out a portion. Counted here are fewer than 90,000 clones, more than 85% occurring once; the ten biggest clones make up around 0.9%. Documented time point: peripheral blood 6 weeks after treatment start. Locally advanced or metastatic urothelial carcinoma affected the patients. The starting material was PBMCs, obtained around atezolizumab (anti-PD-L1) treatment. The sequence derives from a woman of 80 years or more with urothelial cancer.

This CDR3 is CASSSATRSGANVLTF. CDR3 in DNA: TGTGCCAGCAGCTCCGCGACCAGGTCTGGGGCCAACGTCCTGACTTTC. The rearrangement joins TRBV7-8 to TRBJ2-6, with D unresolved. V lost 4 bases, J lost 1 base, and 11 bases lay in between. Germline CDR1 reads SGHVS; CDR2 reads FQNEAQ. CDR3 length equals 16 residues.